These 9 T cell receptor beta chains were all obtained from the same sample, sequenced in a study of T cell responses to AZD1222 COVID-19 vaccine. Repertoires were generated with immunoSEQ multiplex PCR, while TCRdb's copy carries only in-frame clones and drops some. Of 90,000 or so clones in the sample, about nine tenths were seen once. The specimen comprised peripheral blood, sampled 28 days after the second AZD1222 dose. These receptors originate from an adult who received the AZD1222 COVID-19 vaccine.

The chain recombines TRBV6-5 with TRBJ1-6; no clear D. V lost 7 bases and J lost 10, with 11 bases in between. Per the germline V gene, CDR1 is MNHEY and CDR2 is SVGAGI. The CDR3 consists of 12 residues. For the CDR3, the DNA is TGTGCCAGCATGGATTTAGGATCACCCCTCCACTTT. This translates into CASMDLGSPLHF.

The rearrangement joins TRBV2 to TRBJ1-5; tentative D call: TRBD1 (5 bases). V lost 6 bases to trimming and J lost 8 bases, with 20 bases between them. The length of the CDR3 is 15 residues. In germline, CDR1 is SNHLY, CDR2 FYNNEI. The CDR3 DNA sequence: TGTGCCAGCAGGGGGGGTGAGGGGTCCGCTAAGCCCCAGCATTTT. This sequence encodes CASRGGEGSAKPQHF.

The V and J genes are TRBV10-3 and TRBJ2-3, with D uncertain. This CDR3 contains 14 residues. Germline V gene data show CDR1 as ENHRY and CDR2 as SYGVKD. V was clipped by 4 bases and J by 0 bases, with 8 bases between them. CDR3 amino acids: CAISAGLSTDTQYF. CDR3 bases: TGTGCCATCAGTGCCGGGCTAAGCACAGATACGCAGTATTTT.

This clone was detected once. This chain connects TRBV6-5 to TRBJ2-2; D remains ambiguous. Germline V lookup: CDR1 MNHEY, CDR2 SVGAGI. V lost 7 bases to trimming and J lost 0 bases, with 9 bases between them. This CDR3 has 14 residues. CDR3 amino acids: CASIRQPNTGELFF. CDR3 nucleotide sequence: TGTGCCAGCATTCGACAACCGAACACCGGGGAGCTGTTTTTT.

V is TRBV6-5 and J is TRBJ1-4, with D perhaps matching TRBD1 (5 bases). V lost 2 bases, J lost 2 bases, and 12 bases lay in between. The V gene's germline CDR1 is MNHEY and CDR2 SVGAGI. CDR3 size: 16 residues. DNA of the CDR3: TGTGCCAGCAGTTACGTGTGGGGGACTACTAATGAAAAACTGTTTTTT. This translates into CASSYVWGTTNEKLFF.

The CDR3 is CASSQVGSGYTF. The DNA for the CDR3 is TGTGCCAGCAGCCAAGTTGGGTCTGGCTACACCTTC. The J gene is TRBJ1-2, the V gene TRBV3-1 (or the pseudogene TRBV3-2), with D hard to call. There are 12 residues in the CDR3. The germline V gene has CDR1 LGHDT and CDR2 YNNKEL (reference sequence). Trimming pared 1 base from V and 7 bases from J, leaving 7 bases between.

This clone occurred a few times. The CDR3: CAAGTGPYGYTF. The CDR3 DNA is TGTGCCGCGGGGACAGGGCCCTATGGCTACACCTTC. The chain combines TRBV12-3 or TRBV12-4 with TRBJ1-2; 9 bases are shared with TRBD1. V shed 11 bases and J 4 bases; nucleotides not matched to a gene: 5. The CDR3 covers 12 residues.

The CDR3 loop is CASSVTQETQYF. The CDR3 DNA reads TGTGCCAGCAGCGTAACACAAGAGACCCAGTACTTC. V gene TRBV9 combines with J gene TRBJ2-5; D is undetermined. V lost 1 base and J 2 bases, leaving 3 bases between the germline ends. CDR1 and CDR2 from the germline V gene are SGDLS and YYNGEE. CDR3 length: 12 residues.

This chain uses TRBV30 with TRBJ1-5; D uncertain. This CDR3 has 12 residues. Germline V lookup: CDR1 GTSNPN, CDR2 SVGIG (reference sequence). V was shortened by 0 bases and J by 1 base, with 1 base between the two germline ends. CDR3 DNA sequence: TGTGCCTGGAGTGTGAGCAATCAGCCCCAGCATTTT. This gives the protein CAWSVSNQPQHF.